This TCR beta chain was observed in a study of molecular identifiers for immune sequencing clone quantification. This clonotype was counted ten times or more. Its antigen is as yet unknown. Overall study findings and caveats: Effector cells had over 98% of their molecules in clones above 20 RNA copies, while naive cells had under 1%.

The ends were cut back, 7 bases at V and 9 bases at J, with 16 bases in the middle. The CDR3 consists of 14 residues. From the PCR reads, TCRdb called clonotypes with MiXCR, one entry per CDR3 protein. The sample lists 88,000 or so distinct CDR3 sequences, roughly 23% occurring once. V gene TRBV12-3 or TRBV12-4 combines with J gene TRBJ1-6; perhaps TRBD1 as D (5 bases). The source is a human donor in good health. Some libraries in this study had Jurkat cell RNA spiked in. The sample taken for sequencing was naive CD8+ T cells from blood, with Jurkat cell RNA spiked in. The sample's subset: FACS-sorted CD8+CD4-CCR7+CD45RA+ naive T cells. The CDR3 bases are TGTGCCAGCACCCCATCTAGAGGGGCTTCACCCCTCCACTTT. Translated: CASTPSRGASPLHF.